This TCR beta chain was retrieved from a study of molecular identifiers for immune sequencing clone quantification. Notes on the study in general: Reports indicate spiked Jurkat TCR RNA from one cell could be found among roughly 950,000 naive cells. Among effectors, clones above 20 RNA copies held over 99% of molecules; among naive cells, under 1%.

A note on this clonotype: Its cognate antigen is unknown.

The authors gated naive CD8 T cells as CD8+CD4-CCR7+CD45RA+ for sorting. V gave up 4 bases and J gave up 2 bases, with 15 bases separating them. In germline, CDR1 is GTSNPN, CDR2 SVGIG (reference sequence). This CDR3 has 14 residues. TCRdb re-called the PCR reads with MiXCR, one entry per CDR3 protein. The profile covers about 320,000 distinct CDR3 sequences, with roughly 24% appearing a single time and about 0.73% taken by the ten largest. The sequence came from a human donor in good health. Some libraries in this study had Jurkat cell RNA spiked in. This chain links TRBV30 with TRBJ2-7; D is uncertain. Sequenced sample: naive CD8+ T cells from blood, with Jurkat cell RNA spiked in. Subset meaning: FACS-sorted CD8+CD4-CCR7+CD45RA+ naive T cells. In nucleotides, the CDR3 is TGTGCCTGGAAATTGAGCTCCCCGGCCTACGAGCAGTACTTC. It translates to CAWKLSSPAYEQYF.